This TCR beta chain was captured in a study of CD8 T cells in ankylosing spondylitis. Overall study findings and caveats: Clones linked to the disease showed a CD8+ phenotype. They occurred at relatively low frequencies in peripheral blood. Seemingly distinctive of ankylosing spondylitis blood was a TCR beta motif formed by eight highly homologous variants. Reports of some motif variants in reactive arthritis synovial fluid and blood predate this one. Matched ankylosing spondylitis synovial fluid reportedly contained a significantly enriched population of disease-linked clones.

Making the TCR beta libraries involved quantitative 5'-RACE with molecular barcodes. TCRdb re-called the 5' RACE reads with MiXCR, one entry per CDR3 protein. The sample yields 500,000 to 550,000 distinct CDR3 sequences, about 12% seen once. Germline V lookup: CDR1 SGHTA, CDR2 FQGNSA. The CDR3 contains 14 residues. V was trimmed by 5 bases and J by 4 bases, leaving 11 bases between them. In this sample, this clonotype turned up a few times. Its antigen is undetermined. The receptor was isolated from a male donor with ankylosing spondylitis. Source material: blood, either unsorted or a sorted T cell fraction (not recorded which). V and J are TRBV7-2 and TRBJ2-2, with D unresolved. The CDR3 sequence is CASSAGRRTGELFF. DNA for the CDR3: TGTGCCAGCAGCGCAGGACGGCGCACCGGGGAGCTGTTTTTT.